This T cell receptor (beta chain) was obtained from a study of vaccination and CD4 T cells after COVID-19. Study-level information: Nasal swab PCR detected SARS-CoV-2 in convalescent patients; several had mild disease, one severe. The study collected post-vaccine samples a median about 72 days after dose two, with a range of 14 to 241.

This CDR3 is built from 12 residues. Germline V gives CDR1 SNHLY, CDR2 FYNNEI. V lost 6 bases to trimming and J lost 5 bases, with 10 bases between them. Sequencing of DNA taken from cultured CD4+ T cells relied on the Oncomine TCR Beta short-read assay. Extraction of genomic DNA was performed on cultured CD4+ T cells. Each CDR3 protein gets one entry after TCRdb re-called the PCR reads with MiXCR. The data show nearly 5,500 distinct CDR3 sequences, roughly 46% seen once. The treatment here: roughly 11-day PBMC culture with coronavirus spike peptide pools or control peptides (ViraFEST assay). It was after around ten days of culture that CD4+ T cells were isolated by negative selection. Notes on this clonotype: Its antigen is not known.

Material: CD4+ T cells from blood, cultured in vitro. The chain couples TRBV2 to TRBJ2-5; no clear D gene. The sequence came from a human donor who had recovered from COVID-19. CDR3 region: CASRNREETQYF. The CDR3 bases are TGTGCCAGCAGAAACAGAGAGGAGACCCAGTACTTC.